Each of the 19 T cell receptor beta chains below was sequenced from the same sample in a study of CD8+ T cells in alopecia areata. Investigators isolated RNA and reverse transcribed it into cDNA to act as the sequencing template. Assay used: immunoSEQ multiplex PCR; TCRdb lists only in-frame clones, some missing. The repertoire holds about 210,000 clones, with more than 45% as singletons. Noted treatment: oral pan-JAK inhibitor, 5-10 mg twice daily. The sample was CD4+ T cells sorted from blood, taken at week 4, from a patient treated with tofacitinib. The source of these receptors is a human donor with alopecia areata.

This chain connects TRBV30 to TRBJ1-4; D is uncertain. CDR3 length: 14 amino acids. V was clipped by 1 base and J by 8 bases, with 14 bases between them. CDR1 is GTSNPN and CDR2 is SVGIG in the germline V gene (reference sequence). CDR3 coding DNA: TGTGCCTGGAGTGCTCGGCCTAAGTCCGAAAAACTGTTTTTT. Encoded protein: CAWSARPKSEKLFF.

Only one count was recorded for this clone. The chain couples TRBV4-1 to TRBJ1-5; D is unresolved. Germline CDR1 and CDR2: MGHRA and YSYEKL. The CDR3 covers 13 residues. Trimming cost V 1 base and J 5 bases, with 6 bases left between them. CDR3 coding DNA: TGCGCCAGCAGCCAAGGGACTTATCAGCCCCAGCATTTT. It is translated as CASSQGTYQPQHF.

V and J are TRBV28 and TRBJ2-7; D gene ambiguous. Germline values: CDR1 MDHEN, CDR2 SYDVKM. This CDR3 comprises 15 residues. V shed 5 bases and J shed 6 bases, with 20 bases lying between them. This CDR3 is CASSRTSDPRREQYF. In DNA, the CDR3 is TGTGCCAGCAGTCGCACCAGCGACCCTCGGCGCGAGCAGTACTTC.

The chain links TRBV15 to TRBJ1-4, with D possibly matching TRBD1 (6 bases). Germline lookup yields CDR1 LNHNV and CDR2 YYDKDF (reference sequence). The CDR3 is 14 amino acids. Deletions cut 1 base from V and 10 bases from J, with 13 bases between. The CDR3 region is CATSRVGARGKLFF. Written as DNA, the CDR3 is TGTGCCACCAGCAGAGTGGGGGCGCGGGGAAAACTGTTTTTT.

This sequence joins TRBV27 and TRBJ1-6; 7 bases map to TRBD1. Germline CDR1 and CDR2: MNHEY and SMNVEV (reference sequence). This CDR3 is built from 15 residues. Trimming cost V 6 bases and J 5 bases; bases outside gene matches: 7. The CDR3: CASSLTQGNNSPLHF. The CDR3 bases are TGTGCCAGCAGCCTAACACAGGGGAATAATTCACCCCTCCACTTT.

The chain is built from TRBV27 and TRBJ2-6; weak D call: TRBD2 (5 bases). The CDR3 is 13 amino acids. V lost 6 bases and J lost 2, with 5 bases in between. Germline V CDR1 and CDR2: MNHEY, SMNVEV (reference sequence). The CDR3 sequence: CASRGAGANVLTF. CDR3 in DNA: TGTGCCAGCAGGGGAGCTGGGGCCAACGTCCTGACTTTC.

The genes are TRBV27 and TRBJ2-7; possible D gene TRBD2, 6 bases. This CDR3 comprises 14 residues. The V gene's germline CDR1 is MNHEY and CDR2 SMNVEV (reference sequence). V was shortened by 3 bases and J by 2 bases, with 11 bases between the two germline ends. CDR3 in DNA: TGTGCCAGCAGTTTGGGATGGGAGGCCTACGAGCAGTACTTC. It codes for CASSLGWEAYEQYF.

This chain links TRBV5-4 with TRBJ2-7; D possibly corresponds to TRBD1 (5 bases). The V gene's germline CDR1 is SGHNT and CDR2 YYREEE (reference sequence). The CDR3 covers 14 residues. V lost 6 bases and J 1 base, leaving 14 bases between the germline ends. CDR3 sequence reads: CASTKRDSSYEQYF. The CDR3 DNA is TGTGCCAGCACCAAGCGCGACAGTTCCTACGAGCAGTACTTC.

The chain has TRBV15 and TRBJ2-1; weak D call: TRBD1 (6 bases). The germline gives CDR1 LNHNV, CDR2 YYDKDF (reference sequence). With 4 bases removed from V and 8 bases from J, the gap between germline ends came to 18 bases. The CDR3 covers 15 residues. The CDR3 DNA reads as TGTGCCACCAGCACACGCCGCGAGCAGGGGTATGAGCAGTTCTTC. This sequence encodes CATSTRREQGYEQFF. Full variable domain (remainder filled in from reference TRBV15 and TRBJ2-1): DAMVIQNPRYQVTQFGKPVTLSCSQTLNHNVMYWYQQKSSQAPKLLFHYYDKDFNNEADTPDNFQSRRPNTSFCFLDIRSPGLGDTAMYLCATSTRREQGYEQFFGPGTRLTVL.

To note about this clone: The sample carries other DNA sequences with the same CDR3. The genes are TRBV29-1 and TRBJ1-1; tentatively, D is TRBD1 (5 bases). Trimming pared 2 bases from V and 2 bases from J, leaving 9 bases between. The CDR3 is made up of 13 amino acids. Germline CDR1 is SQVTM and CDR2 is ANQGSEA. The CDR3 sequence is CSVERQLNTEAFF. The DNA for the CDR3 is TGCAGCGTTGAAAGACAGCTAAACACTGAAGCTTTCTTT.

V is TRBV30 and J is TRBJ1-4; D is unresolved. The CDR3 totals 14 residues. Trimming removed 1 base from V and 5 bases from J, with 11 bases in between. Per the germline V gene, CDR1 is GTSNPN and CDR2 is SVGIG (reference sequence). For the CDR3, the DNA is TGTGCCTGGAGTGAGTTGGACTACAATGAAAAACTGTTTTTT. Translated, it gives CAWSELDYNEKLFF.

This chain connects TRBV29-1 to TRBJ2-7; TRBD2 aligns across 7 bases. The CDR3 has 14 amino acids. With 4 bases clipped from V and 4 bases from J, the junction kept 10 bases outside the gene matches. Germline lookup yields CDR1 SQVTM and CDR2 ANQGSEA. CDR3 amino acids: CSVAPRVGGYEQYF. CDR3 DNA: TGCAGCGTTGCCCCCCGGGTGGGAGGGTACGAGCAGTACTTC.

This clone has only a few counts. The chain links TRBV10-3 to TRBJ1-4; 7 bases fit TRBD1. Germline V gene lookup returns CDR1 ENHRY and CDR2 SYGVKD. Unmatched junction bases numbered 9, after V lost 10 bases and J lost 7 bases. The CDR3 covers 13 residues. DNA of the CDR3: TGTGCCACCAAGGGGGCTGGAGGTGAAAAACTGTTTTTT. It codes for CATKGAGGEKLFF.

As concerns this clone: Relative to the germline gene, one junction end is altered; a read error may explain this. CDR3 DNA: TGTGCCAGCTGTGACAGTGGGGGAGCAACTGAAGCTTTCTTT. Protein product: CASCDSGGATEAFF. The V call is TRBV2, the J call TRBJ1-1; D perhaps matches TRBD1 (5 bases). CDR3 size: 14 residues. CDR1 is SNHLY and CDR2 is FYNNEI in the germline V gene. Using reference TRBV2 and TRBJ1-1 for the parts outside the CDR3, the full variable domain is EPEVTQTPSHQVTQMGQEVILRCVPISNHLYFYWYRQILGQKVEFLVSFYNNEISEKSEIFDDQFSVERPDGSNFTLKIRSTKLEDSAMYFCASCDSGGATEAFFGQGTRLTVV.

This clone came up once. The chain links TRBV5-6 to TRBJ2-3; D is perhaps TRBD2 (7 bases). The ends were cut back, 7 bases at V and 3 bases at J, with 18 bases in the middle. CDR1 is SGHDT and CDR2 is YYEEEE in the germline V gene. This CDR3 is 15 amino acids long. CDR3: CASEDRGGLTDTQYF. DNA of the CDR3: TGTGCCAGCGAGGACCGAGGGGGACTAACAGATACGCAGTATTTT.

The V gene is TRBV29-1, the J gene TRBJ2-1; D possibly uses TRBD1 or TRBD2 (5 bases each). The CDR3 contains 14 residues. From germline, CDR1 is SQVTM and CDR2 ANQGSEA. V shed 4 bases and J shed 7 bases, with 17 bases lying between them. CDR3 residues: CSVAGTVTYNEQFF. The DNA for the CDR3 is TGCAGCGTTGCGGGGACGGTTACTTATAATGAGCAGTTCTTC.

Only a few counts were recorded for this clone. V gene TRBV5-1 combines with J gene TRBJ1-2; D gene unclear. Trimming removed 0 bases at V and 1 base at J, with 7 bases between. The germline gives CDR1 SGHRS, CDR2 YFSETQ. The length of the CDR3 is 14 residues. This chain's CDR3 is CASSLGQVNYGYTF. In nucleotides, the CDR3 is TGCGCCAGCAGCTTGGGGCAGGTTAACTATGGCTACACCTTC.

CDR3 coding DNA: TGTGCCTGGAGTGTACCTGGACTAGCGGGCACAGATACGCAGTATTTT. This translates into CAWSVPGLAGTDTQYF. V and J are TRBV30 and TRBJ2-3; 10 positions agree with TRBD2. J was trimmed by 1 base and V by 0 bases; bases with no gene match: 4. Germline V CDR1 and CDR2: GTSNPN, SVGIG (reference sequence). CDR3 length: 16 amino acids.

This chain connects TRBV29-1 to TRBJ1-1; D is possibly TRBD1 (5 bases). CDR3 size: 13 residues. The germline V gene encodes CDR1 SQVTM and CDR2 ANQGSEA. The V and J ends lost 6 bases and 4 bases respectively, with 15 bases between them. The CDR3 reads CSVAPGRLTEAFF. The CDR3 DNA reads TGCAGCGTGGCACCGGGGCGCCTCACTGAAGCTTTCTTT.